Listed below are T cell receptor beta chains from one sample, sequenced in a study of blood T cell repertoires in COVID-19. Method: immunoSEQ multiplex PCR; TCRdb's copy keeps in-frame clones and lacks some. The profile shows about 120,000 clones, roughly 88% of them singletons. The material sequenced was peripheral blood. The receptor set was obtained from a woman between 65 and 79 years old who had recovered from COVID-19. CDR3s include the opening cysteine and the closing phenylalanine or tryptophan. Each record gives: CDR3 DNA, CDR3 protein, V gene, clone size, D gene, J gene. D genes are given only for firm matches. Expanded clones are given a class, and other clones once, few, many or no size at all.

TGTGCCAGCAGTTACTCGGGGACAGGGCTCTATGGCTACACCTTC,CASSYSGTGLYGYTF,TRBV6-5,.,TRBD1,TRBJ1-2
TGTGCCAGCAGCTTTGGACGAGGGGGCTACACCTTC,CASSFGRGGYTF,TRBV14,few,.,TRBJ1-2
TGCGCCAGCAGCTTGGGACAGGGGGCCGATGGCTACACCTTC,CASSLGQGADGYTF,TRBV5-1,.,TRBD1,TRBJ1-2
TGTGCCAGCAGGAAGGGGAGGGAAGGCGAGCAGTACTTC,CASRKGREGEQYF,TRBV2,.,TRBD2,TRBJ2-7
TGTGCCAGCAACCCTCTGGAGGGCAGGCCCCGACCCGTAGCAGATACGCAGTATTTT,CASNPLEGRPRPVADTQYF,TRBV2,.,.,TRBJ2-3
TGTGCCAGCAGGTTAGGGGGCGGGAACACTGAAGCTTTCTTT,CASRLGGGNTEAFF,TRBV28,.,TRBD1,TRBJ1-1
TGTGCCAGCAGCTTAGGACAGGAGACCTATGGCTACACCTTC,CASSLGQETYGYTF,TRBV11-1,.,.,TRBJ1-2
TGTGCCAGCCTCGACAGGGCAAAATTAACCGGGGAGCTGTTTTTT,CASLDRAKLTGELFF,TRBV6-5,.,TRBD1,TRBJ2-2
TGTGCCAGCAGTCCACAGGGGTACCCCTACGAGCAGTACTTC,CASSPQGYPYEQYF,TRBV28,.,TRBD1,TRBJ2-7
TGTGCCAGCAGCCAAGGTCAGGGCCTCGGGGGCTACACCTTC,CASSQGQGLGGYTF,TRBV3-1/TRBV3-2,.,.,TRBJ1-2
TGCAGCGTTGAATCCCCTAGCGGGGGCCCGGGGCAGTTCTTC,CSVESPSGGPGQFF,TRBV29-1,.,TRBD2,TRBJ2-1
TGCGCCAGCAGCTTGGGGGGGACAGCCTCCTACGAGCAGTACTTC,CASSLGGTASYEQYF,TRBV5-1,.,TRBD1,TRBJ2-7
TGTGCCAGCAGCCAAGAGTGGGCCAGTTCCTACGAGCAGTACTTC,CASSQEWASSYEQYF,TRBV14,.,.,TRBJ2-7
TGTGCCAGCAGCCATAACCGCGCCGGGACAGGAGAAAAAGGCACAGATACGCAGTATTTT,CASSHNRAGTGEKGTDTQYF,TRBV13,.,TRBD1,TRBJ2-3
TGTGCCAGCAGCTTAGAGACCCACAGGGGGGGAGCTTTCTTT,CASSLETHRGGAFF,TRBV7-9,.,TRBD1,TRBJ1-1
TGTGCCAGCTCCCAAAAAAGGACAGGGGATGGGGAGCTGTTTTTT,CASSQKRTGDGELFF,TRBV7-9,.,TRBD1,TRBJ2-2
TGTGCCAGCAGTTCTAGAACGGGACAGGGGGCCGGGAATTCACCCCTCCACTTT,CASSSRTGQGAGNSPLHF,TRBV11-2,.,TRBD1,TRBJ1-6
TGTGCCAGCAGTCTGGGGGGGTATGGTAACTATGGCTACACCTTC,CASSLGGYGNYGYTF,TRBV28,.,.,TRBJ1-2
TGTGCCAGCAGCTTGGAAAGGCTACCGGAGGGCTACACCTTC,CASSLERLPEGYTF,TRBV5-6,.,.,TRBJ1-2
TGTGCCAGCAGCCCGCCGACAGCAGATACGCAGTATTTT,CASSPPTADTQYF,TRBV5-6,.,.,TRBJ2-3
TGTGCCAGCAGTTATGCGACAGGGGACTATGGCTACACCTTC,CASSYATGDYGYTF,TRBV6-6,few,TRBD1,TRBJ1-2
TGTGCCAGTAGATCCTGGGACAGAAACACCCGGGGCGGCTATGGCTACACCTTC,CASRSWDRNTRGGYGYTF,TRBV19,.,TRBD1,TRBJ1-2
TGTGCCAGCAGCTTAGTCAGGCCAACCCGTCGCACCGGGGAGCTGTTTTTT,CASSLVRPTRRTGELFF,TRBV7-9,.,.,TRBJ2-2
TGTGCCAGCCGAGGTTCCACAGGGGACCGCAATCAGCCCCAGCATTTT,CASRGSTGDRNQPQHF,TRBV2,.,TRBD1,TRBJ1-5
TGTGCCAGCTCACCCTACAAGGTTGAGGATTCACCCCTCCACTTT,CASSPYKVEDSPLHF,TRBV18,.,.,TRBJ1-6
TGTGCCAGTAGTCCTACCGACAGGGAGGCCAACGTCCTGACTTTC,CASSPTDREANVLTF,TRBV19,.,TRBD1,TRBJ2-6
TGTGCCAGCAGTCTTCTCCCGGGACAGGGGAACACTGAAGCTTTCTTT,CASSLLPGQGNTEAFF,TRBV28,.,TRBD1,TRBJ1-1
TGTGCCAGCAGCTTAGGCGGCTACCCGCGGGGGGAGACCCAGTACTTC,CASSLGGYPRGETQYF,TRBV11-2,.,TRBD2,TRBJ2-5
TGTGCCTGGAGTGCCCCGCGGGCTTTGGGCTACACCTTC,CAWSAPRALGYTF,TRBV30,.,.,TRBJ1-2
TGTGCCAGCAGCTTAAACCCGCCACAGACCAATTCACCCCTCCACTTT,CASSLNPPQTNSPLHF,TRBV7-6,.,.,TRBJ1-6
TGTGCCAGCAGCCCACTACGGGGGAATCAGCCCCAGCATTTT,CASSPLRGNQPQHF,TRBV27,.,.,TRBJ1-5
TGTGCCAGCAGCCCTGGGGGGGCGGGCTCCTACAATGAGCAGTTCTTC,CASSPGGAGSYNEQFF,TRBV5-4,.,.,TRBJ2-1
TGTGCCAGCAGCCCCCAGGGGCTAGCTAATGAAAAACTGTTTTTT,CASSPQGLANEKLFF,TRBV7-6,once,.,TRBJ1-4